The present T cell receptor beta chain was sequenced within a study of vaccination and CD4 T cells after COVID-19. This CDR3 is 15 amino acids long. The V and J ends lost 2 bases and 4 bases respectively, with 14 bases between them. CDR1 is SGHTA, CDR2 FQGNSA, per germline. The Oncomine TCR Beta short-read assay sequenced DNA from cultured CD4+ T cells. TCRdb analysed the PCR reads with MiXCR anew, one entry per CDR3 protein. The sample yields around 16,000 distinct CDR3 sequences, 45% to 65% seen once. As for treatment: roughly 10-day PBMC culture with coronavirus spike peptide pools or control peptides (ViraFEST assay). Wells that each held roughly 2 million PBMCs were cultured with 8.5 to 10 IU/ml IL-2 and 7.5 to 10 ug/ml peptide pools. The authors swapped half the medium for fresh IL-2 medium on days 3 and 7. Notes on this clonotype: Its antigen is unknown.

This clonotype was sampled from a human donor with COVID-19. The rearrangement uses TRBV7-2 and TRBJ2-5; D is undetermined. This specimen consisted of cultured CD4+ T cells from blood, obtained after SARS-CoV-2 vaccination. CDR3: CASSLRVQVGETQYF. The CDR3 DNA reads TGTGCCAGCAGCTTAAGGGTGCAAGTCGGAGAGACCCAGTACTTC.